This T cell receptor beta chain was documented in a study of breast tumors, draining lymph nodes, adjacent tissues. This clonotype was picked up many times. The antigen remains undetermined. The lymph nodes were axillary draining lymph nodes from breast cancer patients. The study, taken as a whole, reports: Tumor and nontumor repertoires were significantly more similar in luminal-like than in basal-like breast cancer.

TCRdb itself ran the multiplex PCR reads through MiXCR, one entry per CDR3 protein. The table lists about 230,000 distinct CDR3 sequences, around 32% of them singletons, with more than 1.3% in the top ten. The CDR3 has 12 amino acids. Germline V lookup: CDR1 SNHLY, CDR2 FYNNEI. V was trimmed by 7 bases and J by 6 bases, leaving 11 bases between them. The chain employs TRBV2 and TRBJ2-3; possible D gene TRBD2, 5 bases. The sequence was collected from a female donor with breast cancer. Some clones in this sample may be carry-over from other donors' samples. The sample taken for sequencing was axillary lymph node tissue. Here the CDR3 reads CASMTGGDTQYF. The CDR3 DNA sequence: TGTGCCAGCATGACCGGCGGGGATACGCAGTATTTT.